Listed below are T cell receptor beta chains from one sample, sequenced in a study of T cell changes during pregnancy in multiple sclerosis. Sequencing used immunoSEQ multiplex PCR; TCRdb keeps in-frame clones, though not all of them. The repertoire consists of roughly 110,000 clones, with about 90% occurring once and the leading ten covering roughly 1.6%. Sequencing used peripheral blood, obtained before pregnancy. The receptor source for this set is a female donor with multiple sclerosis, enrolled in a pregnancy study. The CDR3 runs from the conserved cysteine through the conserved F or W. D genes are given only for firm matches. The size of a clone is reported for some rows only, either as once, few or many, or as a class for expanded clones.

v_gene: TRBV7-8; d_gene: NA; j_gene: TRBJ2-7; abundance: NA; CDR3aa: CASSLSLTTPSYEQYF; CDR3nt: TGTGCCAGCAGCTTATCATTGACAACCCCCTCCTACGAGCAGTACTTC
v_gene: TRBV4-2; d_gene: TRBD2; j_gene: TRBJ2-1; abundance: few; CDR3aa: CASSEKEAGGFYNEQFF; CDR3nt: TGTGCCAGCAGCGAGAAGGAAGCGGGAGGGTTTTACAATGAGCAGTTCTTC
v_gene: TRBV10-3; d_gene: NA; j_gene: TRBJ2-1; abundance: once; CDR3aa: CAISDINLALDEQFF; CDR3nt: TGTGCCATCAGTGATATTAATCTAGCGTTGGATGAGCAGTTCTTC
v_gene: TRBV5-6; d_gene: TRBD2; j_gene: TRBJ2-3; abundance: NA; CDR3aa: CASSFQAGGADTQYF; CDR3nt: TGTGCCAGCAGCTTCCAAGCGGGAGGGGCAGATACGCAGTATTTT
v_gene: TRBV6-6; d_gene: NA; j_gene: TRBJ1-3; abundance: NA; CDR3aa: CASSYLRGGTENTIYF; CDR3nt: TGTGCCAGCAGTTACCTCAGAGGTGGTACCGAAAACACCATATATTTT
v_gene: TRBV19; d_gene: NA; j_gene: TRBJ1-3; abundance: NA; CDR3aa: CASSTLGAGNTIYF; CDR3nt: TGTGCCAGTAGTACCCTTGGGGCGGGAAACACCATATATTTT
v_gene: TRBV5-4; d_gene: TRBD2; j_gene: TRBJ2-7; abundance: NA; CDR3aa: CASSSTSGGAGEQYF; CDR3nt: TGTGCCAGCAGCTCAACTAGCGGGGGGGCTGGCGAGCAGTACTTC
v_gene: TRBV11-2; d_gene: NA; j_gene: TRBJ1-1; abundance: NA; CDR3aa: CASSLRGTEAFF; CDR3nt: TGTGCCAGCAGCTTACGGGGGACTGAAGCTTTCTTT
v_gene: TRBV6-6; d_gene: TRBD1; j_gene: TRBJ1-5; abundance: NA; CDR3aa: CAGNRGQDQPQHF; CDR3nt: TGTGCCGGAAACAGGGGGCAAGATCAGCCCCAGCATTTT
v_gene: TRBV20-1; d_gene: TRBD2; j_gene: TRBJ2-1; abundance: NA; CDR3aa: CSARSGGTPFF; CDR3nt: TGCAGTGCTCGCAGCGGGGGTACCCCGTTCTTC
v_gene: TRBV30; d_gene: NA; j_gene: TRBJ2-2; abundance: once; CDR3aa: CAWSPWASTGELFF; CDR3nt: TGTGCCTGGAGTCCGTGGGCCTCCACCGGGGAGCTGTTTTTT
v_gene: TRBV11-3; d_gene: TRBD1; j_gene: TRBJ1-1; abundance: NA; CDR3aa: CASSLQTGLTEAFF; CDR3nt: TGTGCCAGCAGCTTACAGACAGGGTTGACTGAAGCTTTCTTT
v_gene: TRBV5-5; d_gene: TRBD2; j_gene: TRBJ2-7; abundance: NA; CDR3aa: CASSWGLAGLASEQYF; CDR3nt: TGTGCCAGCAGCTGGGGACTAGCGGGACTAGCGAGCGAGCAGTACTTC
v_gene: TRBV11-2; d_gene: TRBD1; j_gene: TRBJ2-3; abundance: once; CDR3aa: CASSSKQGERGSTQYF; CDR3nt: TGTGCCAGCAGCTCAAAACAGGGGGAGAGGGGATCTACGCAGTATTTT
v_gene: TRBV9; d_gene: NA; j_gene: TRBJ1-5; abundance: once; CDR3aa: CASSVGGYGQPQHF; CDR3nt: TGTGCCAGCAGCGTCGGGGGGTATGGTCAGCCCCAGCATTTT
v_gene: TRBV27; d_gene: NA; j_gene: TRBJ1-6; abundance: few; CDR3aa: CASSLPSRPGRFPLHF; CDR3nt: TGTGCCAGCAGTTTACCCTCAAGACCGGGGAGGTTCCCCCTCCACTTT
v_gene: TRBV7-3; d_gene: NA; j_gene: TRBJ2-1; abundance: NA; CDR3aa: CASSPDSYNEQFF; CDR3nt: TGTGCCAGCAGTCCGGACTCTTACAATGAGCAGTTCTTC
v_gene: TRBV7-9; d_gene: TRBD2; j_gene: TRBJ2-1; abundance: NA; CDR3aa: CASSLAGASGKPTYNEQFF; CDR3nt: TGTGCCAGCAGCTTAGCGGGGGCTAGCGGGAAACCCACCTACAATGAGCAGTTCTTC
v_gene: TRBV6-5; d_gene: NA; j_gene: TRBJ1-1; abundance: NA; CDR3aa: CASSRRGNTEAFF; CDR3nt: TGTGCCAGCAGTCGACGGGGGAACACTGAAGCTTTCTTT
v_gene: TRBV4-2; d_gene: NA; j_gene: TRBJ1-1; abundance: NA; CDR3aa: CASSQEVGRHSEAFF; CDR3nt: TGTGCCAGCAGCCAAGAAGTAGGCAGGCATAGTGAAGCTTTCTTT
v_gene: TRBV11-3; d_gene: NA; j_gene: TRBJ2-4; abundance: NA; CDR3aa: CASSGDAGIQYF; CDR3nt: TGTGCCAGCAGCGGCGACGCGGGCATTCAGTACTTC
v_gene: TRBV19; d_gene: TRBD2; j_gene: TRBJ2-3; abundance: NA; CDR3aa: CATGTSGSLIPQYF; CDR3nt: TGTGCCACCGGGACTAGCGGGAGCTTAATTCCGCAGTATTTT
v_gene: TRBV6-5; d_gene: TRBD1; j_gene: TRBJ2-7; abundance: NA; CDR3aa: CASSYGGQGNYEQYF; CDR3nt: TGTGCCAGCAGTTACGGGGGACAGGGCAACTACGAGCAGTACTTC
v_gene: TRBV4-3; d_gene: NA; j_gene: TRBJ2-7; abundance: NA; CDR3aa: CASSQDLRGAYEQYF; CDR3nt: TGCGCCAGCAGCCAAGATTTAAGAGGAGCCTACGAGCAGTACTTC
v_gene: TRBV7-2; d_gene: TRBD1; j_gene: TRBJ1-2; abundance: NA; CDR3aa: CASSFPAGGHYGYTF; CDR3nt: TGTGCCAGCAGCTTCCCCGCAGGGGGCCACTATGGCTACACCTTC
v_gene: TRBV6-1; d_gene: TRBD2; j_gene: TRBJ2-7; abundance: NA; CDR3aa: CASSRTSVSYEQYF; CDR3nt: TGTGCCAGCAGTAGGACTAGCGTTTCCTACGAGCAGTACTTC
v_gene: TRBV5-4; d_gene: TRBD2; j_gene: TRBJ2-5; abundance: NA; CDR3aa: CASSPGTSGGHQETQYF; CDR3nt: TGTGCCAGCAGCCCTGGGACTAGCGGGGGACACCAAGAGACCCAGTACTTC
v_gene: TRBV30; d_gene: NA; j_gene: TRBJ2-1; abundance: NA; CDR3aa: CAWSRPVSEQFF; CDR3nt: TGTGCCTGGAGCCGTCCTGTTTCCGAGCAGTTCTTC
v_gene: TRBV19; d_gene: NA; j_gene: TRBJ2-5; abundance: NA; CDR3aa: CASSTPQGGKETQYF; CDR3nt: TGTGCCAGTAGTACCCCACAGGGAGGGAAGGAGACCCAGTACTTC